One and the same sample provided the 15 T cell receptor beta chains below, sequenced in a study of blood T cell repertoires in COVID-19. Clones were sequenced by immunoSEQ multiplex PCR, and TCRdb holds only the in-frame ones, with some missing. The sample has under 300,000 clones; about nine tenths are singletons. What was sequenced was PBMCs or T cells enriched from blood (not recorded which). Receptors were obtained from a woman aged 45-59 years who had recovered from COVID-19.

J is TRBJ2-7 and V is TRBV7-2; 13 bases fit TRBD2. Trimming removed 6 bases from V and 2 bases from J; junction bases left unmatched: 4. CDR1 is SGHTA and CDR2 is FQGNSA in the germline V gene. The CDR3 covers 15 residues. CDR3 amino acids: CASSSLAGGPYEQYF. In DNA, the CDR3 is TGTGCCAGCAGTTCACTAGCGGGAGGGCCCTACGAGCAGTACTTC.

The chain links TRBV4-1 to TRBJ2-3; D gene ambiguous. V lost 1 base to trimming and J lost 5 bases, with 16 bases between them. The CDR3 extends over 16 amino acids. The germline gives CDR1 MGHRA, CDR2 YSYEKL. The CDR3 loop reads CASSQVGTTIRDTQYF. CDR3 coding DNA: TGCGCCAGCAGCCAAGTTGGAACTACTATCAGAGATACGCAGTATTTT.

The chain uses TRBV19 and TRBJ2-2; D gene ambiguous. This CDR3 comprises 13 residues. V shed 6 bases and J shed 1 base, with 6 bases lying between them. Germline V gene data show CDR1 as LNHDA and CDR2 as SQIVND (reference sequence). The CDR3 loop is CASSRQNTGELFF. The DNA of the CDR3 is TGTGCCAGTAGCAGGCAGAACACCGGGGAGCTGTTTTTT.

In its sample, this clone was seen a few times. The chain uses TRBV28 and TRBJ1-2; possible D gene TRBD1, 5 bases. V gave up 2 bases and J gave up 3 bases, with 10 bases separating them. Germline assignment: CDR1 MDHEN and CDR2 SYDVKM. The CDR3 is made up of 14 amino acids. Here the CDR3 reads CASSLGGSDYGYTF. Here the CDR3 DNA reads TGTGCCAGCAGTTTAGGGGGGTCGGACTATGGCTACACCTTC.

The chain recombines TRBV2 with TRBJ1-4, with TRBD1 matching over 7 bases. Per germline, CDR1 SNHLY and CDR2 FYNNEI. V lost 7 bases and J lost 5; bases outside the gene matches: 7. This CDR3 comprises 14 residues. CDR3 amino acids: CASTKQGKNEKLFF. DNA of the CDR3: TGTGCCAGCACAAAACAGGGGAAGAATGAAAAACTGTTTTTT.

Only one count was recorded for this clone. The same CDR3 arises from other DNA sequences in this sample as well. The rearrangement links TRBV5-1 to TRBJ1-1, with a tentative D call TRBD1 (5 bases). The CDR3 is made up of 16 amino acids. Germline CDR1 and CDR2: SGHRS and YFSETQ. V was cut by 4 bases and J by 0 bases, with 16 bases left in between. Here the CDR3 reads CASSPGHGDMNTEAFF. The CDR3 DNA follows: TGCGCCAGCAGCCCCGGACACGGTGACATGAACACTGAAGCTTTCTTT.

This chain connects TRBV12-3 or TRBV12-4 to TRBJ1-2; 7 bases line up with TRBD1. The junction had 4 bases not matched to a gene; V was cut back by 5 bases and J by 7 bases. There are 12 residues in the CDR3. The CDR3 DNA sequence: TGTGCCAGCAGTACTACAGGGGTTGGCTACACCTTC. This codes for CASSTTGVGYTF.

This chain uses TRBV28 with TRBJ2-5; 14 bases agree with TRBD2. Losses at the gene ends were 4 bases for V and 0 bases for J; bases not matched to a gene: 1. The CDR3 is made up of 16 amino acids. From germline, CDR1 is MDHEN and CDR2 SYDVKM. The DNA of the CDR3 is TGTGCCAGCAGTTCGACTAGCGGGAGGGACCAAGAGACCCAGTACTTC. It is translated as CASSSTSGRDQETQYF. The full variable domain, rest sourced from reference TRBV28 and TRBJ2-5, is DVKVTQSSRYLVKRTGEKVFLECVQDMDHENMFWYRQDPGLGLRLIYFSYDVKMKEKGDIPEGYSVSREKKERFSLILESASTNQTSMYLCASSSTSGRDQETQYFGPGTRLLVL.

This sequence joins TRBV25-1 and TRBJ2-1, with 7 bases lining up with TRBD2. V dropped 1 base and J dropped 0; count of bases not matched to a gene: 9. This CDR3 region has 18 residues. Looked up from germline, CDR1 is MGHDK and CDR2 is SYGVNS. The CDR3 sequence: CASSEFVSGLSSYNEQFF. As DNA, the CDR3 is TGTGCCAGCAGTGAATTCGTTAGCGGGTTGAGCTCCTACAATGAGCAGTTCTTC.

For this clone: The sample contains more than one DNA sequence encoding this CDR3. The V call is TRBV28, the J call TRBJ2-7; 7 bases are shared with TRBD2. With 2 bases clipped from V and 0 bases from J, the junction kept 1 base outside the gene matches. The CDR3 totals 14 residues. Germline V gene lookup returns CDR1 MDHEN and CDR2 SYDVKM. The CDR3 coding sequence is TGTGCCAGCAGTTTAGGCGGGAGCTCCTACGAGCAGTACTTC. Protein: CASSLGGSSYEQYF.

The gene calls are TRBV4-3 and TRBJ1-2, with D unclear. Germline V gene data show CDR1 as LGHNA and CDR2 as YSLEER. This CDR3 contains 15 residues. Trimming pared 4 bases from V and 1 base from J, leaving 13 bases between. CDR3 region: CASSRSSGSNYGYTF. The DNA for the CDR3 is TGCGCCAGCAGCCGAAGCAGCGGTAGTAACTATGGCTACACCTTC.

The chain links TRBV12-3 or TRBV12-4 to TRBJ1-2; 8 nucleotides agree with TRBD1. The V gene end was trimmed by 10 bases and the J gene end by 3 bases; junction bases not matched to a gene: 7. This CDR3 is 13 amino acids long. The CDR3 region is CATRQGKYYGYTF. As DNA, the CDR3 is TGTGCCACCAGACAGGGGAAGTACTATGGCTACACCTTC.

This chain connects TRBV7-2 to TRBJ2-5; D is uncertain. Between the trimmed V and J ends, which lost 0 bases and 5 bases, there was a span of 10 bases. The CDR3 runs 14 residues. Germline loops: CDR1 SGHTA, CDR2 FQGNSA. The CDR3 DNA reads TGTGCCAGCAGCTTAGCGGGTAGAGCGGAGACCCAGTACTTC. This translates into CASSLAGRAETQYF.

This chain joins TRBV6-4 and TRBJ2-1; 7 nucleotides align to TRBD2. CDR1 is MRHNA, CDR2 SNTAGT, per germline. V was clipped by 6 bases and J by 4 bases; unmatched bases: 3. The CDR3 totals 13 residues. The CDR3 reads CASSGRSYNEQFF. The CDR3 DNA is TGTGCCAGCAGCGGGAGGTCTTACAATGAGCAGTTCTTC.

The chain carries TRBV7-8 and TRBJ1-3, with D perhaps TRBD1 (5 bases). CDR3 size: 18 residues. Germline-derived CDR1 and CDR2 are SGHVS and FQNEAQ. V gave up 3 bases and J gave up 0 bases, with 18 bases separating them. CDR3 region: CASSFRTGTRFSGNTIYF. CDR3 DNA: TGTGCCAGCAGCTTCCGCACAGGAACCCGATTCTCTGGAAACACCATATATTTT.